This T cell receptor beta chain appears in the sequencing data of a study of technical replicates of blood from a handful of donors. Here immunoSEQ multiplex PCR was the method, and the copy in TCRdb shows in-frame clones only, minus some. Of tens of thousands of clones in the sample, just under 97% were seen once. The sample was T cells isolated from PBMCs. This TCR was recovered from a human donor in good health.

CDR3 in amino acids: CASSEGPGEQYF. The CDR3 DNA is TGCGCCAGCAGTGAGGGCCCGGGCGAGCAGTACTTC. V usage is TRBV10-2 and J usage is TRBJ2-7; D not certain. This CDR3 comprises 12 residues. V gave up 2 bases and J gave up 6 bases, with 8 bases separating them. Germline V lookup: CDR1 WSHSY, CDR2 SAAADI.